A few counts support the clone carrying this T cell receptor beta chain. These data belong to a study of T-cell memory formation after mild COVID-19. A 5'RACE reaction primed in the constant segment made cDNA libraries of TCR alpha and TCR beta, and these carried sample barcodes and UMIs. A single record per CDR3 protein comes from TCRdb applying MiXCR to the 5' RACE reads. This sample has 45,000 to 65,000 distinct CDR3 sequences; approximately 9.1% occur once, and the top ten carry 10% to 15%. This CDR3 has 15 residues. CDR1 SGHRS and CDR2 YFSETQ come from the germline V gene. V lost 4 bases to trimming and J lost 5 bases; unmatched junction nucleotides: 5.

The V call is TRBV5-1, the J call TRBJ2-1; 11 nucleotides agree with TRBD1. Sequenced input: PBMCs or a T cell subset sorted from them (not recorded which). This sequence originates from an adult woman who had mild COVID-19 (a few samples of this study predate the infection). Cell type and time point are not known. In DNA form, the CDR3 reads TGCGCCAGCAGCCTGGGACAGGGGGAAAACAATGAGCAGTTCTTC. Translating it yields CASSLGQGENNEQFF.